The clone carrying this T cell receptor beta chain was detected ten times or more. Its antigen is unknown. The method for making cDNA was 5'RACE, and it used 10-nucleotide random UMIs. Via MiXCR, TCRdb re-called the 5' RACE reads, giving one row per CDR3 protein. Of more than 50,000 distinct CDR3 sequences listed, roughly 8% are singletons. This record comes from a study of neurological immune-mediated disorders. Findings of the study overall: The most TCR clonal expansion was seen in HTLV-1-associated myelopathy, whereas the least was seen in multiple sclerosis, below the level in healthy controls.

Time point here: longitudinal time-point 3. Trimming pared 4 bases from V and 1 base from J, leaving 18 bases between. From germline, CDR1 is SGHRS and CDR2 YFSETQ. The CDR3 is 16 amino acids. This TCR derives from a woman in her forties in good health. The rearrangement joins TRBV5-1 to TRBJ2-7, with D maybe TRBD2 (7 bases). The sample was PBMCs. The CDR3 loop is CASSRLGGRLSYEQYF. The CDR3 DNA reads TGCGCCAGCAGCCGTCTCGGGGGGCGATTATCCTACGAGCAGTACTTC.